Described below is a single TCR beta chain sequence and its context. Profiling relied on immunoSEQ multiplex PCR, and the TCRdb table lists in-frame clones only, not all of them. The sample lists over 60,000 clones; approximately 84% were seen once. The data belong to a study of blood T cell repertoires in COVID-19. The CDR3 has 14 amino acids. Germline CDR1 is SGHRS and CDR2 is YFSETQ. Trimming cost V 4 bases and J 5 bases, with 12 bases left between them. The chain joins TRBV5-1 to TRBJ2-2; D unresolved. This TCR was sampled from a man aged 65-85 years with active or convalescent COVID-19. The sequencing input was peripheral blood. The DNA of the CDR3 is TGCGCCAGCAGCCCGATAACAGAAACCGGGGAGCTGTTTTTT. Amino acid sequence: CASSPITETGELFF.